This TCR beta chain was recorded in a study of cytomegalovirus exposure and HLA in healthy donors. Study results and limitations: Reportedly, TCR beta sequences accurately predicted HLA-A and HLA-B alleles in most subjects. A missense DCLRE1C variant was associated with V- and J-gene trimming of TCR beta chains in a later analysis, and an independent cohort replicated the association.

With respect to this clone: Its antigen is unknown.

PCR employed 60 Vbeta and 13 Jbeta primers. TCRdb keeps only in-frame clones here, not all; method: immunoSEQ multiplex PCR. The data contain about 140,000 clones, 55% to 80% of them singletons. This clonotype originated in a woman aged 40 to 50 in good health and CMV-seronegative. The material sequenced was PBMCs.

The CDR3 nucleotides read TGTGCCAGCACCCTAGGCGGCACAGATACGCAGTATTTT. Its translation: CASTLGGTDTQYF. This sequence joins TRBV7-2 and TRBJ2-3; D unclear. This CDR3 contains 13 residues. The germline V gene has CDR1 SGHTA and CDR2 FQGNSA. Trimming removed 7 bases at V and 1 base at J, with 9 bases between.